Each of the 3 T cell receptor beta chains below was sequenced from the same sample in a study of spatial heterogeneity in lung cancer. TCRdb reprocessed the 5' RACE reads via MiXCR and lists one record per CDR3 protein. The sample shows more than 8,000 distinct CDR3 sequences, 5% to 6.5% of them seen only once. This sample's time point: sample taken at primary tumor resection. The input material, whole RNA from tumor, nontumor lung or frozen PBMC, was sequenced unsorted. Sequences were derived from PBMCs, sampled at surgery. These receptors were obtained from a male donor with early-stage non-small cell lung cancer.

This clonotype was seen at least ten times. V gene TRBV2 combines with J gene TRBJ2-1, with a tentative D call TRBD2 (7 bases). V dropped 1 base and J dropped 8 bases, with 9 bases sitting between them. Germline V gene lookup returns CDR1 SNHLY and CDR2 FYNNEI. The CDR3 extends over 13 amino acids. Here the CDR3 DNA reads TGTGCCAGCAGTGAAGAGGGGGGGGATGAGCAGTTCTTC. Translation: CASSEEGGDEQFF.

This clonotype has ten or more counts. The rearrangement joins TRBV7-2 to TRBJ1-1; D gene uncertain. The CDR3 runs 15 residues. CDR1 is SGHTA and CDR2 is FQGNSA in the germline V gene. Trimming cost V 3 bases and J 3 bases, with 14 bases left between them. CDR3 DNA: TGTGCCAGCAGCTTTAACCCAGGATTCGACACTGAAGCTTTCTTT. Its protein product is CASSFNPGFDTEAFF.

This clonotype appeared many times. The rearrangement uses TRBV20-1 and TRBJ2-1, with a weak D call TRBD2 (6 bases). V was shortened by 5 bases and J by 6 bases, with 11 bases between the two germline ends. CDR1 DFQATT and CDR2 SNEGSKA come from the germline V gene (reference sequence). The CDR3 consists of 12 residues. CDR3 amino acids: CSAARDSNEQFF. CDR3 DNA sequence: TGCAGTGCTGCCCGGGACTCCAATGAGCAGTTCTTC.